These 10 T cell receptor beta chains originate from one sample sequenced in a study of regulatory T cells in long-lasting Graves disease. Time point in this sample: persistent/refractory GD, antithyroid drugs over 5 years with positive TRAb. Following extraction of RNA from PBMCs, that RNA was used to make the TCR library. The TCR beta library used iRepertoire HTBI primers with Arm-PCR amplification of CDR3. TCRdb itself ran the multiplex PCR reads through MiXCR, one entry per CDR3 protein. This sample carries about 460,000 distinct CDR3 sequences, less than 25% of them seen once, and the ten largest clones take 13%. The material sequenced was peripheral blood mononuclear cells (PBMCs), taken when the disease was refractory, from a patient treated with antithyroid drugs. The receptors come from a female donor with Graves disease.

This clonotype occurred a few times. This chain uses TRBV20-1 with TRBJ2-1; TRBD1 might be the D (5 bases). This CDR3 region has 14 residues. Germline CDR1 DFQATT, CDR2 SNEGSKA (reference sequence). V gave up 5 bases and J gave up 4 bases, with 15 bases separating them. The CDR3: CSASPPREYNEQFF. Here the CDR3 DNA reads TGCAGTGCTTCGCCCCCCAGGGAATACAATGAGCAGTTCTTC.

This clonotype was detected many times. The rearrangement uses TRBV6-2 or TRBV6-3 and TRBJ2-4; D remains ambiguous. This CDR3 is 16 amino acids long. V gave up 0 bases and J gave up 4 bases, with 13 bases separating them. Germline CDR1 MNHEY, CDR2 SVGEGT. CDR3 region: CASSYSAETPKNIQYF. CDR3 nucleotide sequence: TGTGCCAGCAGTTACTCGGCTGAGACACCAAAAAACATTCAGTACTTC.

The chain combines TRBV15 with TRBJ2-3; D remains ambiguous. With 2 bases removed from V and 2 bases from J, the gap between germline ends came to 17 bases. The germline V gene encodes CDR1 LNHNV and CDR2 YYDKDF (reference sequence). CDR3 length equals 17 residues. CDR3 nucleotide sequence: TGTGCCACCAGCAGACAAGCCCCAGGAGCCCTCACAGATACGCAGTATTTT. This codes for CATSRQAPGALTDTQYF. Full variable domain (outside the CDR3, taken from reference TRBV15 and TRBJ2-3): DAMVIQNPRYQVTQFGKPVTLSCSQTLNHNVMYWYQQKSSQAPKLLFHYYDKDFNNEADTPDNFQSRRPNTSFCFLDIRSPGLGDTAMYLCATSRQAPGALTDTQYFGPGTRLTVL.

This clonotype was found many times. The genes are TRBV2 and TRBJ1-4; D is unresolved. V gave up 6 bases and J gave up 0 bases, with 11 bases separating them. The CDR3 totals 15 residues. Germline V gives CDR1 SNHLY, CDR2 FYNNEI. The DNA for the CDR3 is TGTGCCAGCAGCTTAGGTGGAACAACTAATGAAAAACTGTTTTTT. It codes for CASSLGGTTNEKLFF.

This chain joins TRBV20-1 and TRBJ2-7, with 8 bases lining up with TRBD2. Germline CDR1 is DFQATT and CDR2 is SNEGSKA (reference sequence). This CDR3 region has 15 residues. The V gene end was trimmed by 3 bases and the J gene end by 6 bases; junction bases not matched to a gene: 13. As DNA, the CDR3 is TGCAGTGCTAGTCTCTCTAGCGGGCCAGAAGGCGAGCAGTACTTC. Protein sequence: CSASLSSGPEGEQYF.

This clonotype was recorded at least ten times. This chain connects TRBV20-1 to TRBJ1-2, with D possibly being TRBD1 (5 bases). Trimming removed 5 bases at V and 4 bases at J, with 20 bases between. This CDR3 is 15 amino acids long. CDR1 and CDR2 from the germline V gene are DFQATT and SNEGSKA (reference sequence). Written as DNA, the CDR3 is TGCAGTGCTCCTGCGGGACTAAACCTCCCCTATGGCTACACCTTC. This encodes CSAPAGLNLPYGYTF.

CDR3 bases: TGCAGCGTTGTGGAGGGGGGCACTTATGGCTACACCTTC. It is translated as CSVVEGGTYGYTF. The V and J genes are TRBV29-1 and TRBJ1-2; D may be TRBD1 (6 bases). In germline, CDR1 is SQVTM, CDR2 ANQGSEA. Trimming shortened V by 4 bases and J by 5 bases, and 14 bases separated the two germline ends. CDR3 size: 13 residues.

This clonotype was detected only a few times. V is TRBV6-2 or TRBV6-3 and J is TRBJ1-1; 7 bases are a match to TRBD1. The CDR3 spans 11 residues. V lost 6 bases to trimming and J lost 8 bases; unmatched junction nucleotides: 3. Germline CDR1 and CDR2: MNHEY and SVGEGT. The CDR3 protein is CASRSTGEAFF. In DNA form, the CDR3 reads TGTGCCAGCAGGTCGACAGGGGAAGCTTTCTTT.

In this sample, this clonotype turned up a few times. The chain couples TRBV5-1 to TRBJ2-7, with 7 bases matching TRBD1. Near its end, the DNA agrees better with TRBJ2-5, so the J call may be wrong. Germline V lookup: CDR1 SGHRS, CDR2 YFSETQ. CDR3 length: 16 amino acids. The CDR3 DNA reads TGCGCCAGCAGCTTTGGGGCAGGGGGAAGAGGAGAGACCCAGTACTTC. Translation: CASSFGAGGRGETQYF.

The CDR3 sequence: CASTAGGTLAGEAFF. DNA of the CDR3: TGTGCCAGCACCGCCGGGGGGACTCTGGCTGGTGAAGCTTTCTTT. The chain couples TRBV6-1 to TRBJ1-1, with D tentatively TRBD1 (5 bases). V was pared by 7 bases and J by 7 bases, with 22 bases between. CDR3 length: 15 residues. Germline-derived CDR1 and CDR2 are MNHNS and SASEGT.